Listed below are T cell receptor beta chains from one sample, sequenced in a study of PD-L1 blockade in urothelial cancer. TCRdb keeps only in-frame clones here, not all; method: immunoSEQ multiplex PCR. The sample includes about 80,000 clones, roughly nine tenths of them seen just once. Sequencing was performed on PBMCs, taken around atezolizumab (anti-PD-L1) treatment. The receptors originated from a woman in her 70s with urothelial cancer. Each CDR3 is given with its conserved first and last residue. D genes are given only for firm matches. The listing skips clone size in some rows; elsewhere it reads once, few, many or a size class.

j_call: TRBJ2-1
clone_size: once
v_call: TRBV11-2
d_call: TRBD2
cdr3_nt: TGTGCCAGCAGCTTAAGGCCCGCGGGGGGAAGCTCCTACAATGAGCAGTTCTTC
cdr3_aa: CASSLRPAGGSSYNEQFF

j_call: TRBJ1-4
clone_size: NA
v_call: TRBV6-5
d_call: NA
cdr3_nt: TGTGCCAGCAGTTACTCCAACAGCGGAGAAAAACTGTTTTTT
cdr3_aa: CASSYSNSGEKLFF

j_call: TRBJ1-1
clone_size: NA
v_call: TRBV30
d_call: NA
cdr3_nt: TGTGCCTGGAGTGTAAGGGGCCCCATGAACACTGAAGCTTTCTTT
cdr3_aa: CAWSVRGPMNTEAFF

j_call: TRBJ2-7
clone_size: NA
v_call: TRBV5-1
d_call: NA
cdr3_nt: TGCGCCAGCAGCTTGCAGGGACTCGAGCAGTACTTC
cdr3_aa: CASSLQGLEQYF

j_call: TRBJ2-1
clone_size: once
v_call: TRBV29-1
d_call: NA
cdr3_nt: TGCAGCGTACGGACTCCCAGGTGGTATGAGCAGTTCTTC
cdr3_aa: CSVRTPRWYEQFF

j_call: TRBJ1-5
clone_size: NA
v_call: TRBV10-3
d_call: TRBD1
cdr3_nt: TGTGCCATCAGCGGACAGGGGAACAATCAGCCCCAGCATTTT
cdr3_aa: CAISGQGNNQPQHF

j_call: TRBJ2-3
clone_size: NA
v_call: TRBV11-2
d_call: TRBD1
cdr3_nt: TGTGCCAGCAGCTTGGACAGGGGCACAGATACGCAGTATTTT
cdr3_aa: CASSLDRGTDTQYF

j_call: TRBJ1-5
clone_size: NA
v_call: TRBV4-1
d_call: NA
cdr3_nt: TGCGCCAGCAGCCAGGGGAGGGCGCAGCCCCAGCATTTT
cdr3_aa: CASSQGRAQPQHF

j_call: TRBJ1-4
clone_size: NA
v_call: TRBV7-6
d_call: NA
cdr3_nt: TGTGCCAGCAGCTTAGGGGGCTCGGCAAAACTGTTTTTT
cdr3_aa: CASSLGGSAKLFF

j_call: TRBJ2-7
clone_size: NA
v_call: TRBV29-1
d_call: NA
cdr3_nt: TGCAGCGCGGGACTTAATTTCCACAAGCAGTACTTC
cdr3_aa: CSAGLNFHKQYF

j_call: TRBJ1-2
clone_size: NA
v_call: TRBV4-2
d_call: NA
cdr3_nt: TGTGCCAGCAGCCAAGAGCAGGGAAGGATTCTCTATGGCTACACCTTC
cdr3_aa: CASSQEQGRILYGYTF

j_call: TRBJ2-3
clone_size: NA
v_call: TRBV12-5
d_call: NA
cdr3_nt: TGTGCTAGTGGTTTGGTCATCTGCTACACAGATACGCAGTATTTT
cdr3_aa: CASGLVICYTDTQYF

j_call: TRBJ2-1
clone_size: NA
v_call: TRBV7-9
d_call: NA
cdr3_nt: TGTGCCAGCAGCTCCACGGGGGGCATTTACAATGAGCAGTTCTTC
cdr3_aa: CASSSTGGIYNEQFF

j_call: TRBJ1-1
clone_size: NA
v_call: TRBV10-2
d_call: TRBD1
cdr3_nt: TGCGCCAGCAGTGGACAGGGTCGGCTTGAAGCTTTCTTT
cdr3_aa: CASSGQGRLEAFF

j_call: TRBJ1-5
clone_size: NA
v_call: TRBV27
d_call: TRBD1
cdr3_nt: TGTGCCAGCAGAACATCCGGGACAGGGAGCAATCAGCCCCAGCATTTT
cdr3_aa: CASRTSGTGSNQPQHF

j_call: TRBJ2-5
clone_size: NA
v_call: TRBV4-1
d_call: NA
cdr3_nt: TGCGCCAGCAGCCAAGTGGGGGCGGGAGAGACCCAGTACTTC
cdr3_aa: CASSQVGAGETQYF

j_call: TRBJ1-2
clone_size: NA
v_call: TRBV27
d_call: TRBD1
cdr3_nt: TGTGCCAGCAGTCCCCAGGGGGCAAGGCGCTATGGCTACACCTTC
cdr3_aa: CASSPQGARRYGYTF

j_call: TRBJ1-2
clone_size: NA
v_call: TRBV19
d_call: TRBD1
cdr3_nt: TGTGCCAGTAGCCGGGACAGAGTCTATGGCTACACCTTC
cdr3_aa: CASSRDRVYGYTF

j_call: TRBJ2-3
clone_size: NA
v_call: TRBV4-1
d_call: NA
cdr3_nt: TGCGCCAGCAGCCAGGCCGGACAACAGGGTTCGGCGCCAGATACGCAGTATTTT
cdr3_aa: CASSQAGQQGSAPDTQYF

j_call: TRBJ2-1
clone_size: NA
v_call: TRBV15
d_call: TRBD1
cdr3_nt: TGTGCCACCTCCCAACCCGGGACAGGGGGGATGGATGAGCAGTTCTTC
cdr3_aa: CATSQPGTGGMDEQFF

j_call: TRBJ2-5
clone_size: NA
v_call: TRBV6-6
d_call: TRBD1
cdr3_nt: TGTGCCAGCAACAGAGGGGGCGCGGGAGAGACCCAGTACTTC
cdr3_aa: CASNRGGAGETQYF

j_call: TRBJ2-5
clone_size: NA
v_call: TRBV12-5
d_call: TRBD1
cdr3_nt: TGTGCTAGTGGTTTGGTAAAGGACAGGGGAGAGACCCAGTACTTC
cdr3_aa: CASGLVKDRGETQYF

j_call: TRBJ1-2
clone_size: NA
v_call: TRBV23-1
d_call: TRBD1
cdr3_nt: TGCGCCAGCGGGACTTGGCCGACAGGGGATAAAAACTATGGCTACACCTTC
cdr3_aa: CASGTWPTGDKNYGYTF

j_call: TRBJ1-2
clone_size: NA
v_call: TRBV6-1
d_call: TRBD1
cdr3_nt: TGTGCCAGCAGTGACCAATCCGGGACAGGGGTTTCTGGCTACACCTTC
cdr3_aa: CASSDQSGTGVSGYTF

j_call: TRBJ1-1
clone_size: once
v_call: TRBV5-1
d_call: NA
cdr3_nt: TGCGCCAGCAGCTTGGTAGGGGCGCAGGCTGAAGCTTTCTTT
cdr3_aa: CASSLVGAQAEAFF

j_call: TRBJ2-3
clone_size: NA
v_call: TRBV10-2
d_call: TRBD2
cdr3_nt: TGCGCCAGCAGTGTCTGGATAGGGAGGGTCACAGATACGCAGTATTTT
cdr3_aa: CASSVWIGRVTDTQYF

j_call: TRBJ2-3
clone_size: NA
v_call: TRBV19
d_call: NA
cdr3_nt: TGTGCCAGTAGTATCGTGATCAGGCCCGGGACACCAGATACGCAGTATTTT
cdr3_aa: CASSIVIRPGTPDTQYF

j_call: TRBJ2-1
clone_size: once
v_call: TRBV5-4
d_call: NA
cdr3_nt: TGTGCCAGCAGCTTGGCTTTGGGTACAGACAATGAGCAGTTCTTC
cdr3_aa: CASSLALGTDNEQFF

j_call: TRBJ2-7
clone_size: NA
v_call: TRBV19
d_call: TRBD2
cdr3_nt: TGTGCCAGTAGTAAACACCTCCGGACTAGCGGGTACCTCTACGAGCAGTACTTC
cdr3_aa: CASSKHLRTSGYLYEQYF